This entry is about one TCR beta chain. At the DNA level, this CDR3 is encoded by other sequences in the same sample as well. Under the authors' procedure: For nucleated cells, counts were estimated from reference gene primer amplification. The assay was immunoSEQ multiplex PCR, and TCRdb's table has in-frame clones only and misses some. V, J and clone size derive from that table, while D and trimming were established from the DNA sequence. The sample holds 350,000 to 550,000 clones, approximately 90% seen once. This entry belongs to a study of blood T cell repertoires in COVID-19. Turning to the study itself: The samples span acute and convalescent COVID-19 from the United States, Italy and Spain.

The germline CDR1 and CDR2 sequences are SGDLS and YYNGEE. CDR3 length: 15 residues. Trimming stripped 0 bases from V and 0 bases from J, with 7 bases between. V is TRBV9 and J is TRBJ1-3; D ambiguous. Sequenced: peripheral blood. This receptor was obtained from a woman in her twenties or thirties with acute or convalescent COVID-19. CDR3 loop: CASSVDRSSGNTIYF. In DNA, the CDR3 is TGTGCCAGCAGCGTAGATCGGAGCTCTGGAAACACCATATATTTT.